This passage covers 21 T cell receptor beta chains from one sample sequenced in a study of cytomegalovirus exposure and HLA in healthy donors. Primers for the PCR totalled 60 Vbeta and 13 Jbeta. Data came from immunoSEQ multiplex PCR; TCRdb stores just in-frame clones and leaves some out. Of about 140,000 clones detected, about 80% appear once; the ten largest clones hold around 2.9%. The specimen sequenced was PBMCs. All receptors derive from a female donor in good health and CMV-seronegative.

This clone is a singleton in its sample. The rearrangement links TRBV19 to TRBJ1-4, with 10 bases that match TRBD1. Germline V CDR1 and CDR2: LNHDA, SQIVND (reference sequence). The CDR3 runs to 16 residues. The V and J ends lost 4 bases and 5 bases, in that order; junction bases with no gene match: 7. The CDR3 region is CASSRGQGPSNEKLFF. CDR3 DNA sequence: TGTGCCAGTAGTAGGGGACAGGGGCCCTCAAATGAAAAACTGTTTTTT.

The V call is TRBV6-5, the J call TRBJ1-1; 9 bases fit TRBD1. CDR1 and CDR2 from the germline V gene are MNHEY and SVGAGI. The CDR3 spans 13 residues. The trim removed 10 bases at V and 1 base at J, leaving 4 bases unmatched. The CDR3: CAINRGPNTEAFF. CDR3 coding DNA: TGTGCCATTAACAGGGGGCCGAACACTGAAGCTTTCTTT.

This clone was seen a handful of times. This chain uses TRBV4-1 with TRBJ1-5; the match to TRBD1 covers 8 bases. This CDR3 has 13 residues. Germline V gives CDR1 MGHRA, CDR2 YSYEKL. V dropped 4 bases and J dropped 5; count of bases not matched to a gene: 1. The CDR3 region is CASSPDRDQPQHF. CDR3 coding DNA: TGCGCCAGCAGCCCGGACAGGGATCAGCCCCAGCATTTT.

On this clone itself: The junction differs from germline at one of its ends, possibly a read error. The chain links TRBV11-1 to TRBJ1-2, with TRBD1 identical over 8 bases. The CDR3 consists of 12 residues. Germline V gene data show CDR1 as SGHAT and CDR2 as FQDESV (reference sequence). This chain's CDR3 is CVSARTGFGYTF. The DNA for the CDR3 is TGTGTCAGCGCTAGGACAGGGTTTGGCTACACCTTC.

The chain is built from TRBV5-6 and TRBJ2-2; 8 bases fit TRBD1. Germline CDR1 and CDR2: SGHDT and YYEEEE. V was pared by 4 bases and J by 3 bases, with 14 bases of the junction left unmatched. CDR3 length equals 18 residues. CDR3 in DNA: TGTGCCAGCAGCGAAAAAGTTGGGCAGGGGGCAGACACCGGGGAGCTGTTTTTT. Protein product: CASSEKVGQGADTGELFF.

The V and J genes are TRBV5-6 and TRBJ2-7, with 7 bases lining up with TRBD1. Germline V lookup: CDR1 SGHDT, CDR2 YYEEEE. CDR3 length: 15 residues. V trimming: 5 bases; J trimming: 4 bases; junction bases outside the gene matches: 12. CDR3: CASRNLGAGGYEQYF. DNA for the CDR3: TGTGCCAGCAGGAATTTAGGGGCAGGGGGTTACGAGCAGTACTTC.

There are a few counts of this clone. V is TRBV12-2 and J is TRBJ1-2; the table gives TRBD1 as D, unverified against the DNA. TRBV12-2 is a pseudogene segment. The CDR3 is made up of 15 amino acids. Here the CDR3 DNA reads TGTGCAAGTCGCTTCGAGGACAGGGGGCGGGATGGCTACACCTTC. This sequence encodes CASRFEDRGRDGYTF.

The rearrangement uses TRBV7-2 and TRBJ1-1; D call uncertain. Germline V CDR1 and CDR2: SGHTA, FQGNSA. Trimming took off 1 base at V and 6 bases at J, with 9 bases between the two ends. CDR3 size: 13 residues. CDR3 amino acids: CASSLGGESEAFF. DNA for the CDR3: TGTGCCAGCAGCTTAGGAGGCGAGTCTGAAGCTTTCTTT.

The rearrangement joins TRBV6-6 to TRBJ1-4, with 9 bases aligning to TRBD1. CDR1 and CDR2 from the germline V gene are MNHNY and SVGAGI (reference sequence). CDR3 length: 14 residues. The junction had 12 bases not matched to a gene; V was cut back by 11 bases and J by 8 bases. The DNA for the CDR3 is TGTGCCGGACGGGGGGGACAGGGAACAGAAAAACTGTTTTTT. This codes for CAGRGGQGTEKLFF.

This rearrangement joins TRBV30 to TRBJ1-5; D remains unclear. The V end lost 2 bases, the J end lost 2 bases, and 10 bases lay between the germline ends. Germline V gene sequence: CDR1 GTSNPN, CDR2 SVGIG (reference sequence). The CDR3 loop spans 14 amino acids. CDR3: CAWSTVLGNQPQHF. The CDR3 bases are TGTGCCTGGAGTACCGTCCTAGGCAATCAGCCCCAGCATTTT.

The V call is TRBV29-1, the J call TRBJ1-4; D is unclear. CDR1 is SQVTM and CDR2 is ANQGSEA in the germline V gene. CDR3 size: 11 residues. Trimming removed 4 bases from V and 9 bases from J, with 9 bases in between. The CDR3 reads CSVVANQKLFF. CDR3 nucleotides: TGCAGCGTTGTCGCGAACCAAAAACTGTTTTTT.

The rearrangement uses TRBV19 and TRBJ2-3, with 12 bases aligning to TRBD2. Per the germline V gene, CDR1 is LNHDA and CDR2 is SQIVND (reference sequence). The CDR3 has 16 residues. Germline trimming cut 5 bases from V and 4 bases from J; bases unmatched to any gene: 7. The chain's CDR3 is CASSPGLAGMADTQYF. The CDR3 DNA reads TGTGCCAGTAGTCCCGGACTAGCGGGAATGGCAGATACGCAGTATTTT. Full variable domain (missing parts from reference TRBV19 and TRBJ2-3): DGGITQSPKYLFRKEGQNVTLSCEQNLNHDAMYWYRQDPGQGLRLIYYSQIVNDFQKGDIAEGYSVSREKKESFPLTVTSAQKNPTAFYLCASSPGLAGMADTQYFGPGTRLTVL.

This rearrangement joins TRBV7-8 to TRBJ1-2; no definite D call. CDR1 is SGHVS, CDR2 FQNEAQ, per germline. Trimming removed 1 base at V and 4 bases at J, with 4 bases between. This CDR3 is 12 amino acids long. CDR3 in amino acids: CASSLDSYGYTF. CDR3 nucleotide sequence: TGTGCCAGCAGCTTAGACAGCTATGGCTACACCTTC.

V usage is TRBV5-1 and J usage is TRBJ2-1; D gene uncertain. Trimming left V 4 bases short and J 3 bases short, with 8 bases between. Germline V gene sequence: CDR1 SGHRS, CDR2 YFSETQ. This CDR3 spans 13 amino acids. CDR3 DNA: TGCGCCAGCAGCCGCAGAAACTACAATGAGCAGTTCTTC. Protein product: CASSRRNYNEQFF.

The CDR3 protein is CASSQDGRWDRGDTIRGAFF. In nucleotides, the CDR3 is TGTGCCAGCAGCCAAGATGGAAGATGGGACAGGGGGGACACCATCAGGGGGGCTTTCTTT. This chain uses TRBV4-2 with TRBJ1-1; 11 positions match TRBD1. V trimming: 0 bases; J trimming: 11 bases; junction bases outside the gene matches: 23. The CDR3 contains 20 residues. The V gene's germline CDR1 is LGHNA and CDR2 YNFKEQ.

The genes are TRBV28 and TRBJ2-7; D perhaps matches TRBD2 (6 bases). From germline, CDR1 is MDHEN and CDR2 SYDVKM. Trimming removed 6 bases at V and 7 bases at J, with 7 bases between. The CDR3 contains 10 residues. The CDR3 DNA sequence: TGTGCCAGCAGCCGGGGGGAGCAGTACTTC. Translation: CASSRGEQYF. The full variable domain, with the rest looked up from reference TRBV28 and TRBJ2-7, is DVKVTQSSRYLVKRTGEKVFLECVQDMDHENMFWYRQDPGLGLRLIYFSYDVKMKEKGDIPEGYSVSREKKERFSLILESASTNQTSMYLCASSRGEQYFGPGTRLTVT.

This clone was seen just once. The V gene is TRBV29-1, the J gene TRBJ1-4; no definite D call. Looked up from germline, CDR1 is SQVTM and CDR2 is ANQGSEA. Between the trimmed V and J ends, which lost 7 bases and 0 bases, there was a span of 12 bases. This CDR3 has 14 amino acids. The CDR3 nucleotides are TGCAGCGCCCTCGTCGGGGCAACTAATGAAAAACTGTTTTTT. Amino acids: CSALVGATNEKLFF.

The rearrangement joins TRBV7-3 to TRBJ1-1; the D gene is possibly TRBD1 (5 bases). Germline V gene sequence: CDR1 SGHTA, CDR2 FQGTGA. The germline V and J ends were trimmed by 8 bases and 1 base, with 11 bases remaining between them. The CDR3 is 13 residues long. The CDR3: CASAQGRNTEAFF. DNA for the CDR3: TGTGCCAGCGCCCAGGGTAGGAACACTGAAGCTTTCTTT.

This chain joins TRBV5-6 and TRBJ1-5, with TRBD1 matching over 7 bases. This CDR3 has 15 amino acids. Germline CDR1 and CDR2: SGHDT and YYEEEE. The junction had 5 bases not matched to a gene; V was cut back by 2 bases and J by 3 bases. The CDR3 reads CASSLQGSFNQPQHF. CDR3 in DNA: TGTGCCAGCAGCTTACAGGGGTCCTTCAATCAGCCCCAGCATTTT.

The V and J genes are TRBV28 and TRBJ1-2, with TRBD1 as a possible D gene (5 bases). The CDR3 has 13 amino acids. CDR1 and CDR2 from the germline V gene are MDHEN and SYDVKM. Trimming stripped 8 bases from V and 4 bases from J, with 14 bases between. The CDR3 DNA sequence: TGTGCCAGCCAAATTTACGACAGCTATGGCTACACCTTC. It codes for CASQIYDSYGYTF.

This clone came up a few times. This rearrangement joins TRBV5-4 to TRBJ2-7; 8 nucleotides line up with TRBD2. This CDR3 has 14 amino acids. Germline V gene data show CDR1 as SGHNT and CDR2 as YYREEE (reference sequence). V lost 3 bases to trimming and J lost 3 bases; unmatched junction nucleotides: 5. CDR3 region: CASSSFGRDYEQYF. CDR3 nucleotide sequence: TGTGCCAGCAGCTCGTTCGGGAGGGACTACGAGCAGTACTTC.